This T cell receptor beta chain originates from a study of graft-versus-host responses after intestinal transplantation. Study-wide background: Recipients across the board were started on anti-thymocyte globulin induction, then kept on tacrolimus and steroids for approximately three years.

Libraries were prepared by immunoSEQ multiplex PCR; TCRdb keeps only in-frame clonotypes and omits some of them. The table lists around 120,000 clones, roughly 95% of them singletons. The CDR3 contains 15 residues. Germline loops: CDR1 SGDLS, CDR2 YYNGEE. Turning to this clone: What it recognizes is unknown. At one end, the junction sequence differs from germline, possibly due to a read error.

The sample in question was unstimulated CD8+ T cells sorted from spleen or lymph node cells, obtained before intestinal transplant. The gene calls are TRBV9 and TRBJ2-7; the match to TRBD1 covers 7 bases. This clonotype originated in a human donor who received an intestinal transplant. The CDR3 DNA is TGTGCCAGCAGCGCCAGACCTGGACAGGCCTACGGGCAGTACTTC. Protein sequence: CASSARPGQAYGQYF.